This record concerns one T cell receptor (beta chain) sequence. Its antigen is undetermined. The data originate from a study of post-analysis software for immune sequencing data. Findings and caveats of the study: Five TRBV segments were more frequent in patients than controls; TRBV5-6, TRBV5-1 and TRBV20-1 belonged to this group. Multiple sclerosis patients had significantly lower normalized Chao1 diversity than controls.

Trimming at V came to 5 bases and at J to 4 bases, leaving 13 bases not matched to a gene. Germline loops: CDR1 SGHTA, CDR2 FQGNSA. This CDR3 has 17 residues. Unique molecular identifiers were present in the TCR beta cDNA libraries. Yield was some 540,000 cDNA molecules from about 1 to 10 million T cells. TCRdb itself ran the PCR reads through MiXCR, one entry per CDR3 protein. This table has 600,000 to 700,000 distinct CDR3 sequences, 55% to 60% appearing once. Sequencing was done on a sample of blood. This chain uses TRBV7-2 with TRBJ2-3, with TRBD1 identical over 9 bases. This receptor was identified in a girl aged 2 to 9 with multiple sclerosis. The chain's CDR3 is CASSPPRGRTGADTQYF. CDR3 in DNA: TGTGCCAGCAGCCCCCCGAGGGGGCGGACAGGGGCAGATACGCAGTATTTT.